The clone carrying this TCR beta chain has just one count. Its specificity is not known. This entry belongs to a study of blood T cells in healthy people across ages. Turning to the study itself: Every two T cells gave about one barcoded beta molecule via template switching. The study's findings and limits: Naive CD4+ cells and diversity were both higher in long-lived donors than in aged donors.

Trimming removed 3 bases at V and 3 bases at J, with 15 bases between. The CDR3 runs to 15 residues. Per germline, CDR1 DFQATT and CDR2 SNEGSKA (reference sequence). For the second PCR, which ran for about 7 to 12 cycles, a sample-barcoded 5' primer and a J-beta primer mix were used. One entry per CDR3 protein results from TCRdb running MiXCR on the 5' RACE reads. This sample has 1.5 million or so distinct CDR3 sequences, with roughly 43% found just once. Sequencing was done on a sample of blood. The chain uses TRBV20-1 and TRBJ2-1, with D unresolved. This TCR came from a woman between 18 and 29 years old in good health. CDR3 sequence reads: CSARKVRFDYNEQFF. In DNA form, the CDR3 reads TGCAGTGCTAGGAAAGTGCGGTTTGACTACAATGAGCAGTTCTTC.